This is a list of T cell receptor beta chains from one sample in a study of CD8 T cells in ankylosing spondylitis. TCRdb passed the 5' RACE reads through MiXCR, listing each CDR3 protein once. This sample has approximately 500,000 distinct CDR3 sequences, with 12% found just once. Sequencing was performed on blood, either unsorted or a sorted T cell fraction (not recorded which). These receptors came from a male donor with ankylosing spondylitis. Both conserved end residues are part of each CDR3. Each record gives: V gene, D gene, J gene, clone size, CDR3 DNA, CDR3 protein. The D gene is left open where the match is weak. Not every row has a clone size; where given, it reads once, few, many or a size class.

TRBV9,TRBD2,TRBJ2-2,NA,TGTGCCAGCAGCGGATTAGCGGGAGAATTGCCCGGGGAGCTGTTTTTT,CASSGLAGELPGELFF
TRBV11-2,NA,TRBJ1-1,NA,TGTGCCAGCAGCTCCCCAAGGGGGAAAGTGGGTGAAGCTTTCTTT,CASSSPRGKVGEAFF
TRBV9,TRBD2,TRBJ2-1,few,TGTGCCAGCAGCGCGCACCCGGGACTAGCGGGAGTTCCCGGCTTCTTC,CASSAHPGLAGVPGFF
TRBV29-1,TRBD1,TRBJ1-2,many,TGCAGCGTTGACCCTACAGGGGGCACCTATGGCTACACCTTC,CSVDPTGGTYGYTF
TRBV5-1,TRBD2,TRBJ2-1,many,TGCGCCAGCAGCTTTAGTCTAGCGGGAAGTAATGAGCAGTTCTTC,CASSFSLAGSNEQFF
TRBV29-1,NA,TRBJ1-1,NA,TGCAGCGGGAGGGGAATCATGAACACTGAAGCTTTCTTT,CSGRGIMNTEAFF
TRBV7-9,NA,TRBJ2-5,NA,TGTGCCAGCAGCTTGCAGGGTTGGGAAGAGACCCAGTACTTC,CASSLQGWEETQYF
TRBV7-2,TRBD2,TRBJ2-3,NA,TGTGCCAGCAGCTTAGGGGCTCTAGCGGGAGTCAGTACGCAGTATTTT,CASSLGALAGVSTQYF
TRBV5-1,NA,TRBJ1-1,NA,TGCGCCAGCAGCTTGTCACTTGGATGGGCGGAAAACACTGAAGCTTTCTTT,CASSLSLGWAENTEAFF
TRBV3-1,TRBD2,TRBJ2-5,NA,TGTGCCAGCAGCCAAGATAGCGGGAGTCAAGAGACCCAGTACTTC,CASSQDSGSQETQYF
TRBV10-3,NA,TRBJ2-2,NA,TGTGCCATCAGTGAAATAGGGGGTCAGACCGGGGAGCTGTTTTTT,CAISEIGGQTGELFF
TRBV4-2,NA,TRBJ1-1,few,TGTGCCAGCAGCCAAGATCGTCTCTCAGGTACTGAAGCTTTCTTT,CASSQDRLSGTEAFF
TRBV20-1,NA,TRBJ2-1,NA,TGCAGTGCTAGAAGGGAATTCAATGAGCAGTTCTTC,CSARREFNEQFF
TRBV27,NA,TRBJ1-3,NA,TGTGCCAGCTCTTCGAGGACGCGAAACACCATATATTTT,CASSSRTRNTIYF
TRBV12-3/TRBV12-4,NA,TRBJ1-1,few,TGTGCCAGCAGTACCGGGGGGATGTTAGCTGAAGCTTTCTTT,CASSTGGMLAEAFF
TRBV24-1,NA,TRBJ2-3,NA,TGTGCCACCAGTGATGTCGCGGGGCACGGCACAGATACGCAGTATTTT,CATSDVAGHGTDTQYF
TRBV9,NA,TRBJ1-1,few,TGTGCCAGCAGCGTAGGGGCACAGGTGCCTGAAGCTTTCTTT,CASSVGAQVPEAFF